The 8 T cell receptor beta chains reported below all come from one sample, sequenced in a study of OX40 agonist ivuxolimab in advanced cancers. Sequenced by immunoSEQ multiplex PCR; TCRdb stores in-frame clones only, minus some. The table records approximately 20,000 clones, 80% to 90% of them present only once. Sample: CD4+ or CD8+ T cells sorted from blood, taken in a trial of the OX40 agonist ivuxolimab. These receptor sequences come from an adult with an advanced solid tumor such as melanoma, head and neck, liver or kidney cancer.

J is TRBJ2-7 and V is TRBV7-2, with TRBD2 as a possible D gene (6 bases). V dropped 6 bases and J dropped 5 bases, with 17 bases sitting between them. The CDR3 is made up of 14 amino acids. Germline-derived CDR1 and CDR2 are SGHTA and FQGNSA. DNA for the CDR3: TGTGCCAGCAGTTATCCCGTGGGAGGCCACGAGCAGTACTTC. Protein product: CASSYPVGGHEQYF.

V is TRBV27 and J is TRBJ2-7; the match to TRBD1 covers 10 bases. V gave up 5 bases and J gave up 4 bases; unmatched junction bases: 5. The CDR3 has 14 amino acids. The germline V gene encodes CDR1 MNHEY and CDR2 SMNVEV (reference sequence). For the CDR3, the DNA is TGTGCCAGCAGTCCGGGACAGGGGTGGTACGAGCAGTACTTC. Protein: CASSPGQGWYEQYF.

V is TRBV29-1 and J is TRBJ2-7, with 8 bases fitting TRBD1. Losses at the gene ends were 7 bases for V and 2 bases for J; bases not matched to a gene: 4. In germline, CDR1 is SQVTM, CDR2 ANQGSEA. The CDR3 extends over 12 amino acids. CDR3 sequence reads: CSAWTGTYEQYF. CDR3 sequence (DNA): TGCAGCGCCTGGACAGGGACCTACGAGCAGTACTTC.

The chain carries TRBV2 and TRBJ1-2; D remains unclear. The length of the CDR3 is 14 residues. V was clipped by 3 bases and J by 1 base, with 9 bases between them. Germline V lookup: CDR1 SNHLY, CDR2 FYNNEI. The CDR3 DNA reads TGTGCCAGCAGTGAGACAAACCTTAACTATGGCTACACCTTC. The encoded protein is CASSETNLNYGYTF.

This clone is a singleton in its sample. The chain employs TRBV11-1 and TRBJ2-2; 8 bases map to TRBD2. CDR1 is SGHAT and CDR2 is FQDESV in the germline V gene (reference sequence). This CDR3 comprises 16 residues. The trim removed 6 bases at V and 0 bases at J, leaving 6 bases unmatched. DNA for the CDR3: TGTGCCAGCAGTCCCAGCGGGGGTCCGAACACCGGGGAGCTGTTTTTT. Residues: CASSPSGGPNTGELFF.

The chain employs TRBV5-4 and TRBJ1-2; D is perhaps TRBD1 (5 bases). The CDR3 sequence is 14 residues long. Trimming took off 4 bases at V and 2 bases at J, with 12 bases between the two ends. The germline V gene encodes CDR1 SGHNT and CDR2 YYREEE (reference sequence). CDR3 in DNA: TGTGCCAGCAGCCCAAGGGGTGCCAACTATGGCTACACCTTC. Its protein product is CASSPRGANYGYTF.

This rearrangement joins TRBV5-1 to TRBJ2-5; TRBD2 agrees at 9 bases. V shed 7 bases and J 0 bases; nucleotides not matched to a gene: 7. The CDR3 is 15 residues long. Germline V gene lookup returns CDR1 SGHRS and CDR2 YFSETQ. The DNA for the CDR3 is TGCGCCAGCTGCTGGGCGGGGGGGAACCAAGAGACCCAGTACTTC. Translated, it gives CASCWAGGNQETQYF.

The rearrangement joins TRBV29-1 to TRBJ2-7, with 8 bases aligning to TRBD1. The germline gives CDR1 SQVTM, CDR2 ANQGSEA. This CDR3 comprises 14 residues. V trimming: 1 base; J trimming: 5 bases; junction bases outside the gene matches: 7. CDR3 sequence: CSVEAGVTGDEQYF. The CDR3 DNA reads TGCAGCGTTGAAGCTGGAGTGACAGGGGACGAGCAGTACTTC.